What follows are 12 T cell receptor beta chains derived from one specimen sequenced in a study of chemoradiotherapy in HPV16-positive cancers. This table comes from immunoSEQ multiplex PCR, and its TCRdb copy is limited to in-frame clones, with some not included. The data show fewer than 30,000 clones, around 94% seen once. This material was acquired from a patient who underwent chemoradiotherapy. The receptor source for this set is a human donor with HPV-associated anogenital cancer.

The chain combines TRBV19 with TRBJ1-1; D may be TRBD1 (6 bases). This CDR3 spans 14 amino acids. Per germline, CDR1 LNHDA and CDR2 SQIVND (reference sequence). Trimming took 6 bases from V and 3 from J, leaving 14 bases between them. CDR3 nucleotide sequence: TGTGCCAGTAGCGAACAGGGTTTGCACACTGAAGCTTTCTTT. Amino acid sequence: CASSEQGLHTEAFF.

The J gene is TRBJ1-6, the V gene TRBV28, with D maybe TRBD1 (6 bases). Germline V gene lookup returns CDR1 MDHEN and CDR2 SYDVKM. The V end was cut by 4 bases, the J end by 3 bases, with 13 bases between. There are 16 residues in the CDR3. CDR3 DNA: TGTGCCAGCAGTTCCCTGGGGGCTAACTATAATTCACCCCTCCACTTT. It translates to CASSSLGANYNSPLHF.

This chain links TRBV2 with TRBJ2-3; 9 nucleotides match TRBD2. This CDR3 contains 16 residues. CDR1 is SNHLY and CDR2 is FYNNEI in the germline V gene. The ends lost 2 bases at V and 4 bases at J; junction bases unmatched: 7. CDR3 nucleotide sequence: TGTGCCAGCAGTGAAAGGAGGAGGACTAGCGCAGATACGCAGTATTTT. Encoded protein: CASSERRRTSADTQYF.

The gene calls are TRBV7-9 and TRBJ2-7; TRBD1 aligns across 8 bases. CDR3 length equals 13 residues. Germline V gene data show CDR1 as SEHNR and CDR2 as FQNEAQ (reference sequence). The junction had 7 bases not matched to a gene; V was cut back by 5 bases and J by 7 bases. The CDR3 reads CASSTGQGWEQYF. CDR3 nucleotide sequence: TGTGCCAGCAGCACTGGACAGGGTTGGGAGCAGTACTTC.

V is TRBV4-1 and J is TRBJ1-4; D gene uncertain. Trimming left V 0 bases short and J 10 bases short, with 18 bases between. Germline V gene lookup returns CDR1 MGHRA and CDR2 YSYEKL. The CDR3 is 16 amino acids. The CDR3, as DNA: TGCGCCAGCAGCCAAGAGAATGCGTTTGATATGGGAAAACTGTTTTTT. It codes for CASSQENAFDMGKLFF.

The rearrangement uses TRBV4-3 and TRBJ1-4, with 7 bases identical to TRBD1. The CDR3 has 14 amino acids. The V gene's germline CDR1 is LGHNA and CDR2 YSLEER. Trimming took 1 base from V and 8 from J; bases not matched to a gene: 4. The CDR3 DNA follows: TGCGCCAGCAGCCAAGGAGGGGGCAACGAAAAACTGTTTTTT. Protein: CASSQGGGNEKLFF.

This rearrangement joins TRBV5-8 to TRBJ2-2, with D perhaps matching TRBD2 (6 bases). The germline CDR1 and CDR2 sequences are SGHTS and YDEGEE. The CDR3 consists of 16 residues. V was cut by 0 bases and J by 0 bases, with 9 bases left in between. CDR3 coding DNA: TGTGCCAGCAGCTTGGAGCTAGCGACGAACACCGGGGAGCTGTTTTTT. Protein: CASSLELATNTGELFF.

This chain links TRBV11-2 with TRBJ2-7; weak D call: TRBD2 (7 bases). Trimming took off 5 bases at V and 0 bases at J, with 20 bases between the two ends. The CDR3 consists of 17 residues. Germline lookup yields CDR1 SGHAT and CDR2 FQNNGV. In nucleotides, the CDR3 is TGTGCCAGCAGCAGGGGGAGGGGAAGCGGTAGCTCCTACGAGCAGTACTTC. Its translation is CASSRGRGSGSSYEQYF. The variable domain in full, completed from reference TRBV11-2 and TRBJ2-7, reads EAGVAQSPRYKIIEKRQSVAFWCNPISGHATLYWYQQILGQGPKLLIQFQNNGVVDDSQLPKDRFSAERLKGVDSTLKIQPAKLEDSAVYLCASSRGRGSGSSYEQYFGPGTRLTVT.

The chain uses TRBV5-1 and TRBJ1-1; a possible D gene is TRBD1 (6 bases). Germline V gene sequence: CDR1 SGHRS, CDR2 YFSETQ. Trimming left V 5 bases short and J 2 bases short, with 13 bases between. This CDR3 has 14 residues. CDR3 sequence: CASSLQGGNTEAFF. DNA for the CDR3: TGCGCCAGCAGTCTACAGGGCGGAAACACTGAAGCTTTCTTT. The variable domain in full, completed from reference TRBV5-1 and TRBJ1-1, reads KAGVTQTPRYLIKTRGQQVTLSCSPISGHRSVSWYQQTPGQGLQFLFEYFSETQRNKGNFPGRFSGRQFSNSRSEMNVSTLELGDSALYLCASSLQGGNTEAFFGQGTRLTVV.

The CDR3 reads CASSLPAHTDTQYF. The CDR3 DNA sequence: TGTGCCAGCAGCCTTCCCGCCCACACAGATACGCAGTATTTT. This rearrangement joins TRBV11-2 to TRBJ2-3; no clear D gene. The CDR3 is 14 amino acids. Trimming pared 5 bases from V and 2 bases from J, leaving 11 bases between. The V gene's germline CDR1 is SGHAT and CDR2 FQNNGV.

DNA for the CDR3: TGTGCCAGCAGCCTAGCGGGGGACCTCTCCTACGAGCAGTACTTC. Protein sequence: CASSLAGDLSYEQYF. The genes are TRBV4-2 and TRBJ2-7, with 9 bases that match TRBD2. Germline-derived CDR1 and CDR2 are LGHNA and YNFKEQ. This CDR3 region has 15 residues. J lost 0 bases, V lost 4 bases, and 4 bases had no gene match.

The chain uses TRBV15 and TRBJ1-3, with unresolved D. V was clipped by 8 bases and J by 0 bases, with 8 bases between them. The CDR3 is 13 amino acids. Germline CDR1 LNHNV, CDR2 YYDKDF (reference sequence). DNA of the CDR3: TGTGCCACCTCCCTATCCTCTGGAAACACCATATATTTT. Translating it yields CATSLSSGNTIYF. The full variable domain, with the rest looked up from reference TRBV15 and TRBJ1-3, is DAMVIQNPRYQVTQFGKPVTLSCSQTLNHNVMYWYQQKSSQAPKLLFHYYDKDFNNEADTPDNFQSRRPNTSFCFLDIRSPGLGDTAMYLCATSLSSGNTIYFGEGSWLTVV.